Listed here are 21 T cell receptor beta chains from one sample, sequenced in a study of beta chain features in type 1 diabetes. Expressed TCRB transcripts were sequenced because the entire RNA isolate underwent reverse transcription. The table came from immunoSEQ multiplex PCR; TCRdb's copy has only in-frame clones and leaves some out. The sample includes 130,000 or so clones, 15% to 20% of them seen just once. No antigens are known for them. Findings of the study overall: Within each of all four CD4+ subsets, Type 1 diabetes patients had TCRB CDR3s that were moderately but significantly shorter.

Sequencing was carried out using central memory CD4+ T cells from blood. These receptors were collected from a man younger than 45 with type 1 diabetes.

This clone has a handful of counts. This clone may be a read error of a much larger clone one base away. The chain employs TRBV18 and TRBJ2-6; the match to TRBD1 covers 10 bases. CDR1 KGHSH and CDR2 LQKENI come from the germline V gene. This CDR3 has 18 amino acids. CDR3 in amino acids: CASAPPTGGPSGANVLTF. The CDR3 coding sequence is TGTGCCAGCGCACCACCGACAGGGGGCCCATCTGGGGCCAACGTCCTGACTTTC.

The chain joins TRBV7-8 to TRBJ1-6; 8 bases agree with TRBD1. V dropped 2 bases and J dropped 8; count of bases not matched to a gene: 5. Germline lookup yields CDR1 SGHVS and CDR2 FQNEAQ. The CDR3 has 15 residues. This CDR3 is CASSLQGAKDSPLHF. The CDR3 DNA sequence: TGTGCCAGCAGCTTACAGGGGGCCAAGGATTCACCCCTCCACTTT.

The chain employs TRBV6-5 and TRBJ1-1; D call uncertain. CDR1 and CDR2 (germline): MNHEY, SVGAGI. CDR3 length: 15 residues. Trimming pared 0 bases from V and 4 bases from J, leaving 12 bases between. CDR3 nucleotide sequence: TGTGCCAGCAGTTACTCGATAGCAGCGAGCACTGAAGCTTTCTTT. Its translation is CASSYSIAASTEAFF.

The CDR3 here is CASSVLAGSYNEQFF. In DNA form, the CDR3 reads TGTGCCAGCAGCGTACTAGCGGGGTCCTACAATGAGCAGTTCTTC. This sequence joins TRBV9 and TRBJ2-1; TRBD2 matches 9 bases. V shed 1 base and J 1 base; nucleotides not matched to a gene: 0. CDR3 length equals 15 residues. Germline CDR1 and CDR2: SGDLS and YYNGEE.

The chain carries TRBV4-1 and TRBJ2-3; D perhaps matches TRBD1 (5 bases). Deletions cut 0 bases from V and 4 bases from J, with 17 bases between. Per the germline V gene, CDR1 is MGHRA and CDR2 is YSYEKL. This CDR3 has 17 residues. CDR3 coding DNA: TGCGCCAGCAGCCAAGAGCCCCCGGGTCTAGGGGCAGATACGCAGTATTTT. Protein sequence: CASSQEPPGLGADTQYF.

This clone was seen more than once but under ten times. J is TRBJ1-4 and V is TRBV19; D unclear. The germline V and J ends were trimmed by 2 bases and 5 bases, with 9 bases remaining between them. There are 14 residues in the CDR3. Germline V lookup: CDR1 LNHDA, CDR2 SQIVND (reference sequence). The CDR3 sequence is CASSISSGNEKLFF. The DNA for the CDR3 is TGTGCCAGTAGTATATCGTCAGGCAATGAAAAACTGTTTTTT.

The sample holds a few counts of this clone. The chain employs TRBV16 and TRBJ1-2; no clear D. Trimming shortened V by 0 bases and J by 6 bases, and 14 bases separated the two germline ends. Germline V gives CDR1 KGHSY, CDR2 FQNENV. The CDR3 is 15 amino acids. The CDR3: CASSQSSDRTDGYTF. CDR3 nucleotide sequence: TGTGCCAGCAGCCAATCGAGTGATCGGACCGATGGCTACACCTTC. The full variable domain, in which reference TRBV16 and TRBJ1-2 provide the parts outside the CDR3, is GEEVAQTPKHLVRGEGQKAKLYCAPIKGHSYVFWYQQVLKNEFKFLISFQNENVFDETGMPKERFSAKCLPNSPCSLEIQATKLEDSAVYFCASSQSSDRTDGYTFGSGTRLTVV.

The chain carries TRBV4-2 and TRBJ2-1; no clear D. Germline loops: CDR1 LGHNA, CDR2 YNFKEQ. The V and J ends lost 1 base and 1 base respectively, with 8 bases between them. The CDR3 consists of 15 residues. The CDR3 nucleotides read TGTGCCAGCAGCCAAGCGGTGATTTCCTACAATGAGCAGTTCTTC. This codes for CASSQAVISYNEQFF.

This clone was seen a handful of times. The chain joins TRBV7-2 to TRBJ2-1; D unclear. Between the trimmed V and J ends, which lost 5 bases and 4 bases, there was a span of 6 bases. Per the germline V gene, CDR1 is SGHTA and CDR2 is FQGNSA. The CDR3 totals 12 residues. CDR3 in amino acids: CASSLQYNEQFF. CDR3 coding DNA: TGTGCCAGCAGCCTGCAATACAATGAGCAGTTCTTC.

The V gene is TRBV11-2, the J gene TRBJ2-7, with TRBD1 as a possible D gene (6 bases). The CDR3 totals 16 residues. The germline V gene encodes CDR1 SGHAT and CDR2 FQNNGV. Trimming took 0 bases from V and 0 from J, leaving 12 bases between them. The CDR3 DNA reads TGTGCCAGCAGCTTAGAGGCGAGACAGGTCTCCTACGAGCAGTACTTC. Translated, it gives CASSLEARQVSYEQYF.

V is TRBV7-3 and J is TRBJ1-1; the D gene is possibly TRBD1 (5 bases). The CDR3 is 16 amino acids. The germline gives CDR1 SGHTA, CDR2 FQGTGA. The ends were cut back, 1 base at V and 0 bases at J, with 12 bases in the middle. CDR3 DNA: TGTGCCAGCAGCTTAAATGCTGGGACTCTGAACACTGAAGCTTTCTTT. Translated: CASSLNAGTLNTEAFF.

V is TRBV18 and J is TRBJ2-1, with TRBD1 identical over 9 bases. J was trimmed by 5 bases and V by 1 base; bases with no gene match: 6. Per germline, CDR1 KGHSH and CDR2 LQKENI. This CDR3 contains 16 residues. The CDR3 sequence is CASSPLGQGTNNEQFF. CDR3 sequence (DNA): TGTGCCAGCTCACCACTGGGACAGGGAACGAACAATGAGCAGTTCTTC. The variable domain in full, completed from reference TRBV18 and TRBJ2-1, reads NAGVMQNPRHLVRRRGQEARLRCSPMKGHSHVYWYRQLPEEGLKFMVYLQKENIIDESGMPKERFSAEFPKEGPSILRIQQVVRGDSAAYFCASSPLGQGTNNEQFFGPGTRLTVL.

This chain uses TRBV7-3 with TRBJ1-3, with 9 bases aligning to TRBD1. CDR1 is SGHTA, CDR2 FQGTGA, per germline. The V segment lost 4 bases and the J segment 7 bases; nucleotides outside the gene matches: 2. This CDR3 has 13 residues. The CDR3 spells CASSSGQGNTIYF. DNA for the CDR3: TGTGCCAGCAGCTCCGGACAGGGGAACACCATATATTTT.

This clone was seen only a few times. V and J are TRBV7-2 and TRBJ2-3; 7 nucleotides match TRBD2. V shed 3 bases, J shed 1 base, and the junction held 1 base outside the gene matches. The germline V gene has CDR1 SGHTA and CDR2 FQGNSA. This CDR3 spans 14 amino acids. The CDR3 here is CASSFGLGTDTQYF. CDR3 nucleotide sequence: TGTGCCAGCAGCTTCGGACTAGGCACAGATACGCAGTATTTT.

The J gene is TRBJ1-1, the V gene TRBV6-5; D unresolved. CDR3 size: 13 residues. Trimming removed 5 bases from V and 4 bases from J, with 11 bases in between. The V gene's germline CDR1 is MNHEY and CDR2 SVGAGI. The CDR3 spells CASSAEQTTEAFF. In DNA, the CDR3 is TGTGCCAGCAGTGCAGAGCAGACCACTGAAGCTTTCTTT.

This clone was found a few times. The chain links TRBV7-2 to TRBJ2-2, with TRBD1 matching 8 bases. The germline V gene encodes CDR1 SGHTA and CDR2 FQGNSA. V shed 1 base, J shed 4 bases, and the junction held 2 bases outside the gene matches. CDR3 size: 15 residues. CDR3 sequence (DNA): TGTGCCAGCAGCTTAGGCAGGGGGCTCACCGGGGAGCTGTTTTTT. It encodes CASSLGRGLTGELFF.

This clone was detected a few times. The chain links TRBV27 to TRBJ2-1; no clear D gene. Looked up from germline, CDR1 is MNHEY and CDR2 is SMNVEV (reference sequence). The CDR3 covers 13 residues. The germline V and J ends were trimmed by 2 bases and 8 bases, with 10 bases remaining between them. The CDR3, as DNA: TGTGCCAGCAGTTTAGCGTTTGTGGATGAGCAGTTCTTC. Translating it yields CASSLAFVDEQFF.

This clone was seen only a few times. J is TRBJ2-1 and V is TRBV2; 12 nucleotides line up with TRBD2. The CDR3 is made up of 12 amino acids. CDR1 and CDR2 (germline): SNHLY, FYNNEI. Unmatched junction bases numbered 4, after V lost 10 bases and J lost 9 bases. The CDR3 protein is CATKTSGGEQFF. CDR3 DNA: TGTGCCACCAAGACTAGCGGGGGTGAGCAGTTCTTC.

The chain joins TRBV7-2 to TRBJ1-2; D not certain. Germline V lookup: CDR1 SGHTA, CDR2 FQGNSA. The CDR3 is made up of 13 amino acids. Deletions cut 5 bases from V and 4 bases from J, with 11 bases between. CDR3 sequence (DNA): TGTGCCAGCAGCGCCCTTGGAATCTATGGCTACACCTTC. Translated: CASSALGIYGYTF.

This clone was counted only a few times. The chain couples TRBV29-1 to TRBJ2-7; 7 bases are a match to TRBD2. CDR3 length equals 12 residues. V dropped 5 bases and J dropped 3; count of bases not matched to a gene: 4. Germline loops: CDR1 SQVTM, CDR2 ANQGSEA. CDR3 loop: CSVSQRGYEQYF. The CDR3 DNA reads TGCAGCGTTTCACAGCGGGGCTACGAGCAGTACTTC.

The chain uses TRBV11-2 and TRBJ2-1; 7 bases are shared with TRBD2. This CDR3 region has 15 residues. Germline trimming cut 5 bases from V and 3 bases from J; bases unmatched to any gene: 7. Germline assignment: CDR1 SGHAT and CDR2 FQNNGV. The CDR3: CASSPGLAVYNEQFF. In nucleotides, the CDR3 is TGTGCCAGCAGCCCAGGGCTAGCGGTCTACAATGAGCAGTTCTTC.